Listed here is a single TCR beta chain. Its target antigen remains unknown. Base qualities are not provided; no much larger clone lies one nucleotide away. Sequencing was carried out with an Illumina NovaSeq 6000. Using 5'RACE with constant-segment primers, TCRalpha and TCRbeta cDNA libraries were constructed, with sample barcodes and unique molecular identifiers added in the process. Trizol reagent was used to extract RNA from every sample. Library amplification was performed in two PCR steps, and a second sample barcode and Illumina TruSeq adapters were introduced in the second step. The libraries were sequenced on an Illumina NovaSeq using 2 x 150 bp paired-end reads. The paper's processing steps were these. With migec v1.2.7, reads were demultiplexed and then collapsed into UMI-guided consensus sequences. Using mixcr v2.1.11, UMI consensuses were aligned to TRA and TRB V and J templates and then assembled into clonotypes. Expanded or contracted clonotypes were those called significant by both edgeR and NoisET, with noise models trained on biological replicates. For edgeR calls, a false discovery rate-adjusted p below 0.01 and a log2 fold-change threshold of 1 were applied. As an exploratory analysis of dynamics, max-normalized trajectories of the 1000 most abundant clonotypes were examined with PCA combined with hierarchical clustering. Separately sequenced CD4+ and CD8+ repertoires were used to assign a CD4 or CD8 phenotype to each responding clone. The public reads were reanalyzed by TCRdb: fastp trimming at Q25, MiXCR alignment, in-frame beta chains only. Entries that share a CDR3 protein sequence are merged under the most common genes and DNA. The V and J calls follow TCRdb's processing rather than the paper's. The sample includes around 320,000 distinct CDR3 sequences, with 25% to 30% observed a single time. The ten largest clones add up to roughly 14% of the sample.

PBMCs were isolated by Ficoll-Paque density gradient centrifugation. These data originate in a study of T-cell memory formation after mild COVID-19 (dated by TCRdb to the early 2020s). Study-level background: TCR sequence clusters from the two donors were found to be largely donor specific. T-cell clones expanding and contracting after mild COVID-19 in two donors were tracked by longitudinal TCRalpha and TCRbeta repertoire sequencing. The cohort was made up of two young adult volunteers, one female and one male, who were previously healthy. What the work shows at the level of the full study, not this receptor alone: The study included only a couple of mild cases, and larger cohorts that include severe cases with pre-infection samples were judged to be necessary. Contracting CD4+ clones appeared mostly in the CM and EM memory subsets, whereas CD8+ clones were enriched in EMRA. Some responding clones were found in pre-infection memory, which suggests that pre-existing cross-reactive memory T cells took part in the SARS-CoV-2 response. From day 15 to 85, contracting clones showed balanced CD4/CD8 phenotypes, whereas a second wave of clones that expanded from day 15 to 37 leaned towards CD4+. SARS-CoV-2 specificity was not confirmed for the second-wave clones peaking on day 37.

This sequence was found in an adult woman who had mild COVID-19 (a few samples of this study predate the infection). The sample titles of this study are shuffled in the database, so cell type and time point are left out; the donor was told from shared clones. The sequencing sample was made of PBMCs or a T cell subset sorted from them (not recorded which).

The bases are TGCGCCAGCAGCCACCAGGACAAGTGGACAGCCAACACTGAAGCTTTCTTT. Its amino acids are CASSHQDKWTANTEAFF. The chain couples TRBV5-1 to TRBJ1-1; the D segment could be TRBD1, given 6 matching bases. The CDR3 runs 17 amino acids, cysteine and phenylalanine included. The DNA shown is the 51-base CDR3, in frame from base 1. The trim is 4 bases for V and 2 bases for J, with a gap of 21 bases between the germline ends. The germline V gene gives CDR1 as SGHRS and CDR2 as YFSETQ.